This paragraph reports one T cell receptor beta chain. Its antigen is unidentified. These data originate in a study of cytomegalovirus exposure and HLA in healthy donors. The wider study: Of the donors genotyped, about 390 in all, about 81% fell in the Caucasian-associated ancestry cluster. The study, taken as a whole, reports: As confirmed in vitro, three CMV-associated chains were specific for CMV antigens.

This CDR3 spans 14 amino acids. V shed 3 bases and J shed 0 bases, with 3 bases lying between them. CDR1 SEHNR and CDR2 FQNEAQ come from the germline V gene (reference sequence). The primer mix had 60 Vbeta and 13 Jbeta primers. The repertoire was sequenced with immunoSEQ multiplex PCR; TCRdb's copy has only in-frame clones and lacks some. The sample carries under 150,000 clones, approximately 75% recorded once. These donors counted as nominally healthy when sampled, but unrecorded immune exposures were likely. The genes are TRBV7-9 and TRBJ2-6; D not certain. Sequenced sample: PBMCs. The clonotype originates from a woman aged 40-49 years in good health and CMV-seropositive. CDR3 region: CASSLRSGANVLTF. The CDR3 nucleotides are TGTGCCAGCAGCTTGCGCTCTGGGGCCAACGTCCTGACTTTC.